The T cell receptor (beta chain) under discussion was sequenced for a study of PD-L1 blockade in urothelial cancer. Study background: Patients had received 0 to 3 prior chemotherapy regimens. T cells were recovered from blood samples at a median of roughly 150,000.

The CDR3 consists of 18 residues. V dropped 5 bases and J dropped 3; count of bases not matched to a gene: 16. CDR1 MNHEY and CDR2 SMNVEV come from the germline V gene (reference sequence). Assay: immunoSEQ multiplex PCR; the TCRdb copy retains only in-frame clones and omits some. The sample contains under 55,000 clones, about 80% of which appear only once. Described time point: pretreatment peripheral blood. Locally advanced or metastatic urothelial carcinoma affected all patients. Patients yielded 1 to 8 samples each, pretreatment and on-treatment. The source of this sequence is a man aged 65 to 85 with urothelial cancer. The rearrangement links TRBV27 to TRBJ2-5; 9 nucleotides align to TRBD2. Sequencing used PBMCs, obtained around atezolizumab (anti-PD-L1) treatment. CDR3 coding DNA: TGTGCCAGCAGTCCCGCCCCCCCGGGTAGCGGGGGCAAAGAGACCCAGTACTTC. Residues: CASSPAPPGSGGKETQYF.